The 30 T cell receptor beta chains given below trace back to one sample, sequenced in a study of Ad26.COV2.S vaccination and SARS-CoV-2 variants. Treatment noted: approximately 18 received Ad26.COV2.S at low or high dose, single or two shots; about 5 received placebo; per-sample allocation not given. Sampling was done on day 63 after the first vaccine or placebo injection. The table came from immunoSEQ multiplex PCR; TCRdb's copy has only in-frame clones and leaves some out. The table includes roughly 460,000 clones, about 88% detected once. Sequencing was performed on peripheral blood, taken in a trial of Ad26.COV2.S vaccine versus placebo. These receptors were collected from a person between 18 and 60 years old who received the Ad26.COV2.S COVID-19 vaccine or a placebo.

The chain has TRBV5-1 and TRBJ1-2, with unresolved D. CDR3 size: 13 residues. CDR1 is SGHRS, CDR2 YFSETQ, per germline. V was shortened by 4 bases and J by 2 bases, with 9 bases between the two germline ends. CDR3 protein: CASSPDGNYGYTF. The CDR3 nucleotides are TGCGCCAGCAGCCCAGACGGAAACTATGGCTACACCTTC.

This clone was recorded only once. This rearrangement joins TRBV2 to TRBJ2-7; TRBD2 might be the D (5 bases). Germline CDR1 and CDR2: SNHLY and FYNNEI. The CDR3 covers 14 residues. V lost 7 bases and J lost 3, with 16 bases in between. CDR3 region: CASTSGTSSYEQYF. CDR3 coding DNA: TGTGCCAGCACCAGCGGCACCTCAAGCTACGAGCAGTACTTC.

The V call is TRBV4-1, the J call TRBJ2-2; 13 bases match TRBD2. The CDR3 runs to 18 residues. V shed 4 bases and J 2 bases; nucleotides not matched to a gene: 7. Per the germline V gene, CDR1 is MGHRA and CDR2 is YSYEKL. CDR3 residues: CASSRMGLAGTNTGELFF. The CDR3 DNA is TGCGCCAGCAGCCGAATGGGACTAGCGGGGACTAACACCGGGGAGCTGTTTTTT.

This clone was seen repeatedly, ten times or more. This chain connects TRBV27 to TRBJ2-7; D is ambiguous. CDR3 size: 14 residues. The ends were cut back, 3 bases at V and 4 bases at J, with 13 bases in the middle. Per the germline V gene, CDR1 is MNHEY and CDR2 is SMNVEV (reference sequence). In DNA, the CDR3 is TGTGCCAGCAGTTTTGGCCAAAGAAGATACGAGCAGTACTTC. Translation gives CASSFGQRRYEQYF.

The gene calls are TRBV19 and TRBJ2-2, with 7 bases matching TRBD2. Germline V gene sequence: CDR1 LNHDA, CDR2 SQIVND (reference sequence). The CDR3 extends over 16 amino acids. Unmatched junction bases numbered 5, after V lost 4 bases and J lost 0 bases. The CDR3 DNA reads TGTGCCAGTAGTAATTGGGGACTACCGAACACCGGGGAGCTGTTTTTT. Protein sequence: CASSNWGLPNTGELFF.

This clone showed up just once. The gene calls are TRBV27 and TRBJ1-3; no reliable D call. The length of the CDR3 is 15 residues. In germline, CDR1 is MNHEY, CDR2 SMNVEV (reference sequence). V gave up 0 bases and J gave up 0 bases, with 6 bases separating them. CDR3 nucleotide sequence: TGTGCCAGCAGTTTATCTTCCGGCTCTGGAAACACCATATATTTT. This gives the protein CASSLSSGSGNTIYF.

V usage is TRBV7-9 and J usage is TRBJ1-2; 12 bases fit TRBD1. From germline, CDR1 is SEHNR and CDR2 FQNEAQ (reference sequence). The V segment lost 4 bases and the J segment 4 bases; nucleotides outside the gene matches: 7. This CDR3 region has 16 residues. CDR3 region: CASSWMGTGGTYGYTF. The DNA of the CDR3 is TGTGCCAGCAGCTGGATGGGGACAGGGGGCACCTATGGCTACACCTTC.

The V and J genes are TRBV27 and TRBJ1-1; 9 bases are a match to TRBD1. With V trimmed by 5 bases and J by 5 bases, 9 bases remained unmatched. CDR1 is MNHEY and CDR2 is SMNVEV in the germline V gene (reference sequence). CDR3 size: 15 residues. This CDR3 reads CASSPTGGAGTEAFF. As DNA, the CDR3 is TGTGCCAGCAGTCCTACAGGGGGCGCGGGGACTGAAGCTTTCTTT.

The chain recombines TRBV7-9 with TRBJ2-7, with D possibly matching TRBD1 (6 bases). Germline values: CDR1 SEHNR, CDR2 FQNEAQ (reference sequence). Between the trimmed V and J ends, which lost 1 base and 3 bases, there was a span of 13 bases. The CDR3 runs to 15 residues. CDR3 protein: CASSLGQDPGYEQYF. CDR3 in DNA: TGTGCCAGCAGCTTAGGACAGGACCCCGGCTACGAGCAGTACTTC.

In its sample, this clone was seen a few times. V usage is TRBV12-3 or TRBV12-4 and J usage is TRBJ2-7; D is uncertain. This CDR3 is built from 12 residues. V shed 1 base and J shed 6 bases, with 7 bases lying between them. This chain's CDR3 is CASSLGSPEQYF. The CDR3 DNA reads as TGTGCCAGCAGTTTAGGAAGTCCCGAGCAGTACTTC.

This chain joins TRBV3-1 (or the pseudogene TRBV3-2) and TRBJ1-2; TRBD1 matches 9 bases. The CDR3 totals 15 residues. The V and J ends lost 4 bases and 8 bases, in that order; junction bases with no gene match: 11. Per germline, CDR1 LGHDT and CDR2 YNNKEL (reference sequence). CDR3 residues: CASSPPGQGDRGYTF. In DNA, the CDR3 is TGTGCCAGCAGCCCCCCGGGACAGGGTGATCGAGGCTACACCTTC.

The rearrangement links TRBV7-9 to TRBJ2-7, with a weak D call TRBD1 (5 bases). This CDR3 has 13 residues. V was pared by 7 bases and J by 4 bases, with 14 bases between. Germline CDR1 SEHNR, CDR2 FQNEAQ (reference sequence). CDR3 nucleotide sequence: TGTGCCAGCACCCCAGGGTCTGGTTACGAGCAGTACTTC. Its translation is CASTPGSGYEQYF.

The gene calls are TRBV7-3 and TRBJ2-6; D is possibly TRBD1 or TRBD2 (5 bases each). The V gene's germline CDR1 is SGHTA and CDR2 FQGTGA. With 1 base removed from V and 0 bases from J, the gap between germline ends came to 10 bases. CDR3 length equals 17 residues. This CDR3 is CASSLSGGSSGANVLTF. The DNA for the CDR3 is TGTGCCAGCAGCTTAAGTGGGGGTAGCTCTGGGGCCAACGTCCTGACTTTC.

This clone was seen just once. This chain links TRBV7-9 with TRBJ2-4; D is undetermined. Germline values: CDR1 SEHNR, CDR2 FQNEAQ (reference sequence). The V and J ends lost 2 bases and 1 base respectively, with 12 bases between them. This CDR3 spans 16 amino acids. The CDR3 spells CASSLNNQGAKNIQYF. As DNA, the CDR3 is TGTGCCAGCAGCTTAAACAACCAAGGTGCCAAAAACATTCAGTACTTC.

The CDR3 coding sequence is TGTGCCAGCAGCCCAACTACCAAGGATCTAGCGGGATCCTACGAGCAGTACTTC. Residues: CASSPTTKDLAGSYEQYF. The rearrangement uses TRBV7-9 and TRBJ2-7, with 9 bases matching TRBD2. CDR3 length equals 18 residues. Trimming took 5 bases from V and 1 from J; bases not matched to a gene: 15. Germline V gene data show CDR1 as SEHNR and CDR2 as FQNEAQ (reference sequence).

Here the CDR3 DNA reads TGTGCCAGCAGCTCGCCCGGGACGGCGGATGGCTACACCTTC. This sequence encodes CASSSPGTADGYTF. The chain combines TRBV7-2 with TRBJ1-2, with D possibly being TRBD1 (5 bases). This CDR3 is 14 amino acids long. Trimming shortened V by 4 bases and J by 6 bases, and 15 bases separated the two germline ends. Germline V lookup: CDR1 SGHTA, CDR2 FQGNSA.

This clone has a single count. The rearrangement joins TRBV6-5 to TRBJ2-6, with D perhaps TRBD2 (7 bases). In germline, CDR1 is MNHEY, CDR2 SVGAGI. The CDR3 loop spans 15 amino acids. The V and J ends lost 7 bases and 0 bases respectively, with 10 bases between them. CDR3 sequence: CASTGGSSGANVLTF. In DNA, the CDR3 is TGTGCCAGCACGGGGGGCAGCTCTGGGGCCAACGTCCTGACTTTC.

The V and J genes are TRBV11-3 and TRBJ2-7; tentative D call: TRBD1 (6 bases). V was trimmed by 5 bases and J by 0 bases, leaving 17 bases between them. Germline V gene lookup returns CDR1 SGHNT and CDR2 YENEEA. There are 16 residues in the CDR3. Here the CDR3 DNA reads TGTGCCAGCAGCCCCGGACGGGGACAAAGCTCCTACGAGCAGTACTTC. Translating gives CASSPGRGQSSYEQYF.

For the CDR3, the DNA is TGTGCCAGCAGAAGACATAATTCACCCCTCCACTTT. Its translation is CASRRHNSPLHF. J is TRBJ1-6 and V is TRBV6-5; no clear D. This CDR3 has 12 residues. Germline loops: CDR1 MNHEY, CDR2 SVGAGI. The V end was cut by 6 bases, the J end by 5 bases, with 5 bases between.

The genes are TRBV10-3 and TRBJ1-2; possible D gene TRBD1, 5 bases. Trimming left V 5 bases short and J 7 bases short, with 17 bases between. The V gene's germline CDR1 is ENHRY and CDR2 SYGVKD. This CDR3 region has 14 residues. The CDR3, as DNA: TGTGCCATCAGTCAGGGACCGGGTCAGCGTGGCTACACCTTC. Translated, it gives CAISQGPGQRGYTF.

The chain recombines TRBV15 with TRBJ1-1, with D perhaps matching TRBD1 (6 bases). Trimming cost V 0 bases and J 4 bases, with 6 bases left between them. This CDR3 contains 13 residues. Germline loops: CDR1 LNHNV, CDR2 YYDKDF (reference sequence). The CDR3 sequence is CATSREGGTEAFF. CDR3 sequence (DNA): TGTGCCACCAGCAGAGAAGGGGGCACTGAAGCTTTCTTT. Variable domain in full (rest from reference TRBV15 and TRBJ1-1): DAMVIQNPRYQVTQFGKPVTLSCSQTLNHNVMYWYQQKSSQAPKLLFHYYDKDFNNEADTPDNFQSRRPNTSFCFLDIRSPGLGDTAMYLCATSREGGTEAFFGQGTRLTVV.

The gene calls are TRBV24-1 and TRBJ1-4, with TRBD1 matching over 8 bases. CDR1 is KGHDR, CDR2 SFDVKD, per germline. V was pared by 9 bases and J by 7 bases, with 9 bases of the junction left unmatched. This CDR3 has 14 residues. The CDR3 DNA follows: TGTGCCACCGGACCCGGACAGGGTGGTGAAAAACTGTTTTTT. Translating gives CATGPGQGGEKLFF.

The chain has TRBV10-3 and TRBJ2-7; 10 bases fit TRBD2. V gave up 5 bases and J gave up 2 bases; unmatched junction bases: 3. This CDR3 is 14 amino acids long. Germline V gene data show CDR1 as ENHRY and CDR2 as SYGVKD. The CDR3 sequence is CAISLAGGPYEQYF. The CDR3 DNA follows: TGTGCCATCAGTTTAGCGGGGGGACCCTACGAGCAGTACTTC.

The chain carries TRBV3-1 (or the pseudogene TRBV3-2) and TRBJ1-2; 10 nucleotides match TRBD1. In germline, CDR1 is LGHDT, CDR2 YNNKEL (reference sequence). This CDR3 region has 15 residues. Trimming removed 0 bases from V and 8 bases from J; junction bases left unmatched: 6. The DNA of the CDR3 is TGTGCCAGCAGCCAAGATTCCAGACAGGGGGCAGGCTACACCTTC. Residues: CASSQDSRQGAGYTF.

The V call is TRBV10-1, the J call TRBJ2-1, with a possible D match to TRBD2 (6 bases). The CDR3 is made up of 15 amino acids. Trimming cost V 5 bases and J 9 bases, with 20 bases left between them. Germline V gene data show CDR1 as WNHNN and CDR2 as SYGVQD (reference sequence). CDR3 bases: TGCGCCAGCAGTCCCCAGGGAGGCGTACGCGGTGAGCAGTTCTTC. Translated: CASSPQGGVRGEQFF.

The genes are TRBV5-1 and TRBJ2-1; tentatively, D is TRBD2 (6 bases). Germline CDR1 SGHRS, CDR2 YFSETQ. This CDR3 is built from 17 residues. V was clipped by 0 bases and J by 12 bases, with 25 bases between them. This CDR3 is CASSLASDPARGVGQFF. The CDR3, as DNA: TGCGCCAGCAGCTTGGCTAGCGACCCCGCGCGAGGGGTAGGGCAGTTCTTC.

The rearrangement joins TRBV27 to TRBJ1-4, with 7 nucleotides matching TRBD1. V lost 5 bases and J lost 8; bases outside the gene matches: 11. The CDR3 extends over 15 amino acids. Germline V gives CDR1 MNHEY, CDR2 SMNVEV (reference sequence). CDR3 nucleotides: TGTGCCAGCAGTCCCTACAACAGGGGCGGGGAAAAACTGTTTTTT. Translation: CASSPYNRGGEKLFF.

This chain connects TRBV5-1 to TRBJ2-3; 8 bases match TRBD2. V was pared by 4 bases and J by 2 bases, with 6 bases of the junction left unmatched. The germline CDR1 and CDR2 sequences are SGHRS and YFSETQ. CDR3 length equals 15 residues. CDR3 coding DNA: TGCGCCAGCAGCCCCGGCGGGAGGTACACAGATACGCAGTATTTT. It translates to CASSPGGRYTDTQYF.

The rearrangement joins TRBV24-1 to TRBJ2-1, with D hard to call. Germline V gives CDR1 KGHDR, CDR2 SFDVKD. The CDR3 runs 15 residues. The V and J ends lost 1 base and 0 bases respectively, with 6 bases between them. The CDR3 is CATSDFKSSYNEQFF. CDR3 in DNA: TGTGCCACCAGTGATTTCAAGAGCTCCTACAATGAGCAGTTCTTC.

J is TRBJ1-4 and V is TRBV7-2; D uncertain. Germline V gives CDR1 SGHTA, CDR2 FQGNSA. V was pared by 2 bases and J by 8 bases, with 9 bases between. The CDR3 extends over 13 amino acids. As DNA, the CDR3 is TGTGCCAGCAGCTTATCCGGCAGAGAAAAACTGTTTTTT. It codes for CASSLSGREKLFF.